This is a list of T cell receptor beta chains from one sample in a study of T cell repertoires in cytomegalovirus infection. TCRdb reprocessed the reads via MiXCR and lists one record per CDR3 protein. The table shows fewer than 200,000 distinct CDR3 sequences, with around 14% occurring only once. Sequencing was done on a sample of PBMCs. These receptors all come from a human donor in good health (CMV status not recorded). Some clones in this sample may be carry-over from other donors' samples. The conserved cysteine and the conserved F or W are not part of the CDR3 here. For some rows the clone size is stated as once, few or many, or as a class when expanded; others skip it.

v_call	clone_size	j_call	cdr3_aa
TRBV7-2	few	TRBJ1-2	ASSSVRTGGDGYT
TRBV7-9	NA	TRBJ1-1	ASSFFRDLNTEAF
TRBV7-8	medium-sized	TRBJ1-1	ASSSGQPNTEAF
TRBV4-2	few	TRBJ2-1	ASSQDVYEQF
TRBV12-3/TRBV12-4	few	TRBJ1-6	ASSFNQKDSPLH
TRBV5-6	NA	TRBJ1-1	ASSFPGTVNTEAF
TRBV7-6	few	TRBJ2-2	ASSFGGGGFTGTGELF
TRBV24-1	NA	TRBJ2-5	ATSDRLAGQETQY
TRBV11-2	NA	TRBJ2-7	ASSFSTSGQYEQY
TRBV19	NA	TRBJ1-2	AISDRRYGYT
TRBV7-6	many	TRBJ1-1	ASSRGPNTEAF
TRBV12-3/TRBV12-4	many	TRBJ1-5	ASRPRGGINQPQH
TRBV28	many	TRBJ2-5	ASSLEGTYQETQY
TRBV6-1	few	TRBJ2-6	ASTPKSGGRSWSGANVLT
TRBV11-2	many	TRBJ2-1	ASSLTGTAFYNEQF
TRBV7-2	many	TRBJ2-7	ASSSSGGYEQY
TRBV11-2	NA	TRBJ2-3	ASSPRMAGIGDTQY
TRBV28	few	TRBJ1-6	ASSGGTVNSPLH
TRBV19	NA	TRBJ1-5	ASTQSGQGNQPQH
TRBV5-1	few	TRBJ2-2	ASSFRTKGNTGELF
TRBV4-3	NA	TRBJ1-3	ASSQDLTFSGNTIY
TRBV5-1	NA	TRBJ1-1	ASSLETYRGIAF
TRBV9	many	TRBJ2-1	ASSVGAGTSYNEQF
TRBV7-2	NA	TRBJ1-1	ASSLYSVGFHAF
TRBV28	many	TRBJ2-7	ASSFSGASEQY
TRBV6-5	NA	TRBJ1-1	ASSRTAYTEAF